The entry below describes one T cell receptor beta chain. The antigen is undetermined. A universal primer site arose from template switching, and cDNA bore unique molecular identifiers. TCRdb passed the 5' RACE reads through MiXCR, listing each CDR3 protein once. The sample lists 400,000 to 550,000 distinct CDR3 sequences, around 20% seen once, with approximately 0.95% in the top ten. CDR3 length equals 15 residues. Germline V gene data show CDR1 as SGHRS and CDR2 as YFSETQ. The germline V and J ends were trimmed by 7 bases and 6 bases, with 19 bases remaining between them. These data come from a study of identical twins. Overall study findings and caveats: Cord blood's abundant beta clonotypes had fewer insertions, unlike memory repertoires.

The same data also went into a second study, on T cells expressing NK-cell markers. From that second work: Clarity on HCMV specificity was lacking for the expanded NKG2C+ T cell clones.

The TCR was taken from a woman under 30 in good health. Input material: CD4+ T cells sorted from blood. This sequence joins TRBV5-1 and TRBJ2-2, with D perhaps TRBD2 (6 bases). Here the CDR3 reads CASSEIPSGAGELFF. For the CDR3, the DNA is TGCGCCAGCTCCGAAATCCCCTCGGGGGCCGGGGAGCTGTTTTTT.